Listed below are T cell receptor beta chains from one sample, sequenced in a study of graft-versus-host responses after intestinal transplantation. Generated by immunoSEQ multiplex PCR, the TCRdb table keeps only in-frame clones and is missing some. The table shows 20,000 to 25,000 clones, with 70% to 80% occurring only once. The sequences come from ileum tissue, collected 12 days after intestinal transplant. The source of these receptors is a human patient who received an intestinal transplant, so some T cells may come from the graft donor. The CDR3 runs from the conserved cysteine through the conserved F or W. D genes are given only for firm matches. Clone sizes are given selectively: once, few, many, or a class where the clone is expanded.

clone size	J gene	V gene	D gene	CDR3 protein	CDR3 DNA
.	TRBJ2-7	TRBV7-2	TRBD2	CASSIGWLAVYEQYF	TGTGCCAGCAGCATAGGGTGGCTAGCGGTCTACGAGCAGTACTTC
.	TRBJ2-7	TRBV4-2	TRBD1	CASSQDFFGTGSYEQYF	TGTGCCAGCAGCCAAGATTTTTTTGGGACAGGGAGCTACGAGCAGTACTTC
.	TRBJ2-2	TRBV11-2	.	CASSLGPGTPSGELFF	TGTGCCAGCAGCTTAGGGCCCGGGACTCCATCCGGGGAGCTGTTTTTT
.	TRBJ2-1	TRBV18	.	CATQLVGYGEQFF	TGTGCCACCCAACTAGTAGGGTATGGTGAGCAGTTCTTC
few	TRBJ1-3	TRBV14	.	CASSQEFHSGNTIYF	TGTGCCAGCAGCCAAGAATTCCACTCTGGAAACACCATATATTTT
.	TRBJ2-1	TRBV5-6	.	CASRRRTATYNEQFF	TGTGCCAGCAGACGAAGGACAGCCACCTACAATGAGCAGTTCTTC
.	TRBJ2-7	TRBV7-8	.	CASSLATYRDEQYF	TGTGCCAGCAGCTTAGCTACTTATCGGGACGAGCAGTACTTC
.	TRBJ1-1	TRBV28	TRBD1	CASSLWGTVAFF	TGTGCCAGCAGTTTATGGGGGACAGTGGCTTTCTTT
few	TRBJ1-2	TRBV11-2	TRBD1	CASSPDRGGGYTF	TGTGCCAGCAGCCCGGACAGGGGTGGTGGCTACACCTTC
.	TRBJ1-1	TRBV19	.	CASSIMGLEMNTEAFF	TGTGCCAGTAGTATCATGGGGCTCGAAATGAACACTGAAGCTTTCTTT
.	TRBJ2-7	TRBV27	.	CASSFGRGPYEQYF	TGTGCCAGCAGTTTTGGCAGGGGACCTTACGAGCAGTACTTC
.	TRBJ1-2	TRBV7-2	TRBD1	CASSLARQGAGYTF	TGTGCCAGCAGCTTAGCTCGACAGGGCGCCGGCTACACCTTC
.	TRBJ2-3	TRBV5-1	TRBD1	CASSLGQEKDTQYF	TGCGCCAGCAGCCTCGGACAGGAAAAAGATACGCAGTATTTT
few	TRBJ1-5	TRBV6-1	.	CASSEGGIDNQPQHF	TGTGCCAGCAGTGAAGGAGGGATTGACAATCAGCCCCAGCATTTT
.	TRBJ2-2	TRBV6-5	.	CASRNRKTGELFF	TGTGCCAGCAGAAACAGGAAAACCGGGGAGCTGTTTTTT
.	TRBJ2-7	TRBV6-5	TRBD2	CASSEWGGYEQYF	TGTGCCAGCAGTGAGTGGGGGGGCTACGAGCAGTACTTC
few	TRBJ2-7	TRBV27	TRBD2	CASSPTSGSSYEQYF	TGTGCCAGCAGTCCAACTAGCGGGAGCTCCTACGAGCAGTACTTC
.	TRBJ2-7	TRBV19	TRBD1	CASSTALSRGTSYEQYF	TGTGCCAGTAGTACGGCCTTATCCAGGGGGACCTCCTACGAGCAGTACTTC
few	TRBJ2-3	TRBV4-1	.	CASSQDKTTDTQYF	TGCGCCAGCAGCCAAGACAAAACAACAGATACGCAGTATTTT
.	TRBJ2-5	TRBV7-9	.	CASSLDRTTQETQYF	TGTGCCAGCAGCTTAGATCGGACTACCCAAGAGACCCAGTACTTC
.	TRBJ1-2	TRBV5-6	.	CASSPDQVANYGYTF	TGTGCCAGCAGCCCCGACCAGGTAGCTAACTATGGCTACACCTTC
.	TRBJ2-7	TRBV7-9	.	CASSLDRGGPYEQYF	TGTGCCAGCAGCTTAGACCGGGGAGGACCCTACGAGCAGTACTTC
.	TRBJ1-2	TRBV19	.	CASSPANPGVSYGYTF	TGTGCCAGTAGTCCCGCAAATCCAGGGGTTTCCTATGGCTACACCTTC
.	TRBJ1-2	TRBV2	.	CASRVGQGAVGYGHTF	.
.	TRBJ2-7	TRBV27	TRBD1	CASSPMTGSPYEQYF	TGTGCCAGCAGTCCGATGACAGGGTCACCCTACGAGCAGTACTTC
.	TRBJ2-3	TRBV6-5	.	CASSYGVGGTDTQYF	TGTGCCAGCAGTTACGGGGTAGGGGGTACAGATACGCAGTATTTT
.	TRBJ1-4	TRBV7-9	.	CASSLGPWAVPTNEKLFF	TGTGCCAGCAGCTTAGGCCCATGGGCAGTCCCAACTAATGAAAAACTGTTTTTT
.	TRBJ1-1	TRBV11-2	.	CASSLAATGLNTEAFF	TGTGCCAGCAGCTTAGCAGCCACAGGACTGAACACTGAAGCTTTCTTT
.	TRBJ2-3	TRBV2	.	CASRVSVGLPQYF	TGTGCCAGCAGAGTTTCGGTGGGACTTCCGCAGTATTTT
.	TRBJ1-6	TRBV19	TRBD1	CASSRGDRGFTYNSPLHF	TGTGCCAGTAGTCGGGGAGACAGGGGGTTCACCTATAATTCACCCCTCCACTTT
once	TRBJ1-1	TRBV14	.	CASSQPGMNTEAFF	TGTGCCAGCAGCCAGCCAGGAATGAACACTGAAGCTTTCTTT
.	TRBJ2-1	TRBV6-5	.	CASSFHRYRDNEQFF	TGTGCCAGCAGTTTCCACCGTTACAGGGACAATGAGCAGTTCTTC